A selection of T cell receptor beta chains follows, all from one sample in a study of T cells in localized non-small cell lung cancer. Clones were read by immunoSEQ multiplex PCR, and TCRdb kept only the in-frame ones, dropping some. Of 78,000 or so clones listed, just under 85% are singletons. The sample in question was peripheral blood, obtained before any cancer treatment. The source of these receptors is a man aged 35-75 years with stage I lung adenocarcinoma. Both conserved end residues are trimmed from each CDR3. D genes are given only for firm matches. Clone size is shown for a subset of rows, as once, few, many or a class of expanded clone.

.	.	TRBJ2-1	TRBV20-1	SAGIYEQF
.	once	TRBJ1-6	TRBV19	ASSILPSVESPLH
.	.	TRBJ2-7	TRBV7-2	ASSLNFEQY
.	.	TRBJ2-3	TRBV19	ASSSSSPPVRVTDTQY
.	.	TRBJ1-5	TRBV11-2	ASTIQHRNQPQH
.	.	TRBJ2-1	TRBV11-3	ASSLAAPRHEQF
TRBD1	.	TRBJ1-2	TRBV6-6	ASSSGQGVYT
.	.	TRBJ1-4	TRBV5-1	ASSLDATVVGLF
.	.	TRBJ2-7	TRBV5-1	ASSLASEGSYEQY
.	.	TRBJ2-5	TRBV15	ATSPPTTGLQETQY
TRBD2	.	TRBJ2-2	TRBV6-1	ASRTSLVFTGELF
.	.	TRBJ1-4	TRBV7-8	ASSLEAIGGEKLF
TRBD2	.	TRBJ2-3	TRBV10-1	ASSESLRLAGEDTQY
.	few	TRBJ1-6	TRBV5-1	ASSFSEYYNSPLH
.	.	TRBJ2-1	TRBV7-8	ASSLESYRGEQF
TRBD1	.	TRBJ1-1	TRBV7-2	ASSSQGATAEAF
.	.	TRBJ2-2	TRBV7-3	ASSLTSGELF
TRBD2	.	TRBJ2-7	TRBV10-3	AISELASGGVEQY
.	.	TRBJ2-4	TRBV28	ASSFPRELAKNIQY
.	few	TRBJ1-6	TRBV2	ASSPVAVVNSPLH
TRBD2	once	TRBJ2-1	TRBV2	ASLEGGLAGGSYNEQF
TRBD2	once	TRBJ2-5	TRBV5-4	ASSRTSGETQY
.	.	TRBJ1-5	TRBV5-5	ASSLGQSLGNQPQH